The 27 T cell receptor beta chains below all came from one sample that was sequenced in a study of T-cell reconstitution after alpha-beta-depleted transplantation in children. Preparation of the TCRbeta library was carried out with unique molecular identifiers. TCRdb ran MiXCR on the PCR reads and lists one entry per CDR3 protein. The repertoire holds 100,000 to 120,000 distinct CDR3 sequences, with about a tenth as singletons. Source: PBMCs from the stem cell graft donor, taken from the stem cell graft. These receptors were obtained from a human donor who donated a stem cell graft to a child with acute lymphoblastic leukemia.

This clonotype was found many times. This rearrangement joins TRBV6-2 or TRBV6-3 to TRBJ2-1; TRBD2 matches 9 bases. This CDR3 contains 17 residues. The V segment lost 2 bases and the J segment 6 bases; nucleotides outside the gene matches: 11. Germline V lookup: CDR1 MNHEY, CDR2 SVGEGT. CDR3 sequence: CASSYLSSGRLFNEQFF. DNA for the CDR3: TGTGCCAGCAGTTACCTTTCCAGCGGGAGGCTTTTCAATGAGCAGTTCTTC.

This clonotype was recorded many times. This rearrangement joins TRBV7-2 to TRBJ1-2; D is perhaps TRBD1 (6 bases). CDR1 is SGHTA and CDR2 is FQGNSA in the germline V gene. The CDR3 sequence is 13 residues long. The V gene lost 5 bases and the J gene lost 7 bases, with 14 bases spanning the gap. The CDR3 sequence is CASSVGGDGGYTF. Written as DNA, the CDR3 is TGTGCCAGCAGCGTAGGGGGGGACGGTGGCTACACCTTC.

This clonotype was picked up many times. The CDR3 sequence is CASSSSPELNTEAFF. The CDR3, as DNA: TGCGCCAGCAGCTCCTCCCCAGAGCTGAACACTGAAGCTTTCTTT. The rearrangement links TRBV5-1 to TRBJ1-1; D not resolved. V was cut by 3 bases and J by 0 bases, with 12 bases left in between. In germline, CDR1 is SGHRS, CDR2 YFSETQ. The length of the CDR3 is 15 residues.

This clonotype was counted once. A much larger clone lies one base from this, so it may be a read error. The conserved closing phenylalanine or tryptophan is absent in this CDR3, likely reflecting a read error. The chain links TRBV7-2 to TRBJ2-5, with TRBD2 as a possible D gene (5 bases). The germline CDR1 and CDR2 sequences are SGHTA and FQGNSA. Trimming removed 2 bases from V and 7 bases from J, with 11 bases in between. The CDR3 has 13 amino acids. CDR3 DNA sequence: TGTGCCAGCAGCTTATCCCGGGATGGGACCCAGTACATC. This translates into CASSLSRDGTQYI.

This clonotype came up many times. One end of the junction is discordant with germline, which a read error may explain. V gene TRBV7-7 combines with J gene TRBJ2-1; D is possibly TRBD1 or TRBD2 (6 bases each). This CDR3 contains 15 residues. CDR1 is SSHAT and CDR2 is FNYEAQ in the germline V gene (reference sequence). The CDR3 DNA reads TGTGCTAGCAGCTTAGCGGAGGGGGGTTACAATGAGCAGTTCTTC. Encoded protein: CASSLAEGGYNEQFF.

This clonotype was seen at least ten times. The chain's CDR3 is CASSPRPLSGGEVNEQFF. The CDR3, as DNA: TGCGCCAGCAGCCCCCGTCCCTTGTCGGGAGGGGAAGTGAATGAGCAGTTCTTC. The chain joins TRBV4-3 to TRBJ2-1, with 8 positions matching TRBD2. Germline V gene lookup returns CDR1 LGHNA and CDR2 YSLEER. The CDR3 spans 18 residues. V was pared by 4 bases and J by 7 bases, with 18 bases of the junction left unmatched.

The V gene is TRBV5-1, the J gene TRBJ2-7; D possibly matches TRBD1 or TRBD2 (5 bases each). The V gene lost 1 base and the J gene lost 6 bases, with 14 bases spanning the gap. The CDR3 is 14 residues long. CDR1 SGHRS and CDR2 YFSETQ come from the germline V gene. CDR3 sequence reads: CASSLIRDEREQYF. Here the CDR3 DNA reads TGCGCCAGCAGCTTGATACGGGACGAGCGCGAGCAGTACTTC.

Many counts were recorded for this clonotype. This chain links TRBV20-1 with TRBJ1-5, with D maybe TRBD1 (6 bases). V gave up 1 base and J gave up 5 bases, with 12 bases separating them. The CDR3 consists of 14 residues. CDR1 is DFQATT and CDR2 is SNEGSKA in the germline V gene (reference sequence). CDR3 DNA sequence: TGCAGTGCTAGAGGGGGACACCCAGATCAGCCCCAGCATTTT. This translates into CSARGGHPDQPQHF.

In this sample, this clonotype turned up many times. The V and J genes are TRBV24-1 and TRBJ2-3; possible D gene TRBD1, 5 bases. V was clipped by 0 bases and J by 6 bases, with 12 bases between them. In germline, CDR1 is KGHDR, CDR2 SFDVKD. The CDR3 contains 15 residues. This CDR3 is CATSDLRGYQDTQYF. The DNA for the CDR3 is TGTGCCACCAGTGATTTGAGGGGCTACCAGGATACGCAGTATTTT.

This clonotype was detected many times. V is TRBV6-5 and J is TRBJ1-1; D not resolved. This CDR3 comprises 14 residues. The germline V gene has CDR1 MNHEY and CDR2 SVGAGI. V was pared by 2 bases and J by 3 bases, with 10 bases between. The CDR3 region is CASSYPSKYTEAFF. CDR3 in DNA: TGTGCCAGCAGTTACCCTTCAAAGTACACTGAAGCTTTCTTT.

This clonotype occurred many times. CDR3 coding DNA: TGTGCCACCAGCACCCCCGAAGGACAGGGAATTCTCTATGGCTACACCTTC. As protein: CATSTPEGQGILYGYTF. The chain carries TRBV15 and TRBJ1-2, with 8 bases that match TRBD1. CDR1 is LNHNV and CDR2 is YYDKDF in the germline V gene (reference sequence). This CDR3 has 17 amino acids. V trimming: 4 bases; J trimming: 4 bases; junction bases outside the gene matches: 14.

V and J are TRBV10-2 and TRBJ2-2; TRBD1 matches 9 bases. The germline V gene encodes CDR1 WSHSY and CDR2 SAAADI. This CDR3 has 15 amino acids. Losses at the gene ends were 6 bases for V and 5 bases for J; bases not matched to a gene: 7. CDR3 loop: CASSPGQGLTGELFF. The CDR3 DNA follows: TGCGCCAGCAGCCCGGGACAGGGCCTTACCGGGGAGCTGTTTTTT.

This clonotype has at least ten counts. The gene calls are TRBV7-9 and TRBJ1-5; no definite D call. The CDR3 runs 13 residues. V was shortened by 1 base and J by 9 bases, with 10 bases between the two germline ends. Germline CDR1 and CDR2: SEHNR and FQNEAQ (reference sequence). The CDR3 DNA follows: TGTGCCAGCAGCTTAGGCGGGGAATGGCCCCAGCATTTT. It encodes CASSLGGEWPQHF.

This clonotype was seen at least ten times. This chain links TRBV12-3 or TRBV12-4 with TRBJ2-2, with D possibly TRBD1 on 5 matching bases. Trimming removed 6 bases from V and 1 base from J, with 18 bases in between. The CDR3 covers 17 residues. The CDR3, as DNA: TGTGCCAGCAGACCTCAGGGTGCCCCTTTGAACACCGGGGAGCTGTTTTTT. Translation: CASRPQGAPLNTGELFF.

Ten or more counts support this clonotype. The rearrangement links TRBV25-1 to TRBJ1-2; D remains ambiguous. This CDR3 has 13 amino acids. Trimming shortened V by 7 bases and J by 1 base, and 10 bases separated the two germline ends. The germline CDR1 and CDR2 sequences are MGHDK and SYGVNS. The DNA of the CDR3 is TGTGCCAGCACCCCGGACGGTAACTATGGCTACACCTTC. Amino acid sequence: CASTPDGNYGYTF.

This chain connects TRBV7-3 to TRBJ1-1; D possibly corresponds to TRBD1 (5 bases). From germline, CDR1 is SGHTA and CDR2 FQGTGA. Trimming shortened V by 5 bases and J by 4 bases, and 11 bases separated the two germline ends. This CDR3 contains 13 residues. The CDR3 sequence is CASSEGFGTEAFF. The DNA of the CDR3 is TGTGCCAGCAGCGAGGGGTTTGGCACTGAAGCTTTCTTT.

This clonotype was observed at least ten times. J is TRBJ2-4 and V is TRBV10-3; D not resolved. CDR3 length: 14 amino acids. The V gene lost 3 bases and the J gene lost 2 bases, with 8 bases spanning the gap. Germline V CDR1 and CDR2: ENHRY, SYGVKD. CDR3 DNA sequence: TGTGCCATCAGTGATAAGCGCTCCAAAAACATTCAGTACTTC. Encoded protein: CAISDKRSKNIQYF.

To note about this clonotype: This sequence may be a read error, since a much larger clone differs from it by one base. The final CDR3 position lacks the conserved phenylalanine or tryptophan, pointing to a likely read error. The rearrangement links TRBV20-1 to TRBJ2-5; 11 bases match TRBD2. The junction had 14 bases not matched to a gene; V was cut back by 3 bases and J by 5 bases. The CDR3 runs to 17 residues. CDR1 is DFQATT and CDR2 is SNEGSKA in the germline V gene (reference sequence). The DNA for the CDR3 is TGCAGTGCTAGCCTCCTAGCGGGAGGCACGGGGTGGGAGACCCAGTACTAC. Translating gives CSASLLAGGTGWETQYY.

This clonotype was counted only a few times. CDR3 region: CASSFLEPEGISDTQYF. As DNA, the CDR3 is TGTGCCAGCAGTTTCCTGGAGCCGGAAGGGATCTCAGATACGCAGTATTTT. V gene TRBV27 combines with J gene TRBJ2-3; D remains unclear. V was pared by 3 bases and J by 4 bases, with 20 bases between. This CDR3 is built from 17 residues. CDR1 MNHEY and CDR2 SMNVEV come from the germline V gene (reference sequence).

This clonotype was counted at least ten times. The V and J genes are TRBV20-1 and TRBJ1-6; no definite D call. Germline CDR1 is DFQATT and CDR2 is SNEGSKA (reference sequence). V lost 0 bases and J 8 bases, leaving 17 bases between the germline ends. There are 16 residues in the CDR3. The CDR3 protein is CSAREGSAGRDSPLHF. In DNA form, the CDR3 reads TGCAGTGCTAGAGAGGGGTCGGCGGGTAGAGATTCACCCCTCCACTTT.

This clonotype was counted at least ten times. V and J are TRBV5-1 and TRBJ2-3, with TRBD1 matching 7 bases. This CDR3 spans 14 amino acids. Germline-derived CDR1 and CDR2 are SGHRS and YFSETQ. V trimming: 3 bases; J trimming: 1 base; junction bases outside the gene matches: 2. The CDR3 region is CASSWGTGTDTQYF. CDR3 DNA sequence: TGCGCCAGCAGCTGGGGGACAGGCACAGATACGCAGTATTTT.

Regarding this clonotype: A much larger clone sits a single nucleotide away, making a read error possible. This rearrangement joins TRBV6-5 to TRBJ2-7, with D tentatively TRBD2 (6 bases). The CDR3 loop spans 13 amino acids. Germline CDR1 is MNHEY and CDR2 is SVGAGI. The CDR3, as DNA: TGTCCCAGCAGTTACTCGGGACTGGTCGAGCAGTACTTC. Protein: CPSSYSGLVEQYF.

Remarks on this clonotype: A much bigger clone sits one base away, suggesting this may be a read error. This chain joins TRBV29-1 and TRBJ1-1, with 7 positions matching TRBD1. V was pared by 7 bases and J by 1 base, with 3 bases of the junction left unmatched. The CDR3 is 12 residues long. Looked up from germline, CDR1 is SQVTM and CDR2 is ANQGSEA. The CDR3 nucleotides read TGCAGCGCCTACAGGGGGAACACTGAAGCTTTCTTT. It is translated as CSAYRGNTEAFF.

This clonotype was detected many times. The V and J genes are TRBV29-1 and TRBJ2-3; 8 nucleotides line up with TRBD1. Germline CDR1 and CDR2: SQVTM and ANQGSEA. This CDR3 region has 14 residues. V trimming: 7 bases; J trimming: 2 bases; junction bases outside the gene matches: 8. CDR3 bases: TGCAGCGCAAGGGACAGGACTAACACAGATACGCAGTATTTT. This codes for CSARDRTNTDTQYF.

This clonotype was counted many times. The CDR3 DNA sequence: TGTGCCATCAGCCTGGCCGGGACACGCTCCTACGAGCAGTACTTC. It specifies CAISLAGTRSYEQYF. The V and J genes are TRBV10-3 and TRBJ2-7; TRBD1 might be the D (6 bases). The CDR3 has 15 amino acids. The V end lost 6 bases, the J end lost 0 bases, and 15 bases lay between the germline ends. Germline values: CDR1 ENHRY, CDR2 SYGVKD.

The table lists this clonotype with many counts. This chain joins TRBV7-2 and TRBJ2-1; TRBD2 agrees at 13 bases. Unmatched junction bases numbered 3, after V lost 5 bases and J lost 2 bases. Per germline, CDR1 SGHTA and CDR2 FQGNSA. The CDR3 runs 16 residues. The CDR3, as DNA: TGTGCCAGCAGCCAACTAGCGGGAGGGCCCTACAATGAGCAGTTCTTC. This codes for CASSQLAGGPYNEQFF. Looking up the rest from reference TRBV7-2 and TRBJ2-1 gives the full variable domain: GAGVSQSPSNKVTEKGKDVELRCDPISGHTALYWYRQSLGQGLEFLIYFQGNSAPDKSGLPSDRFSAERTGGSVSTLTIQRTQQEDSAVYLCASSQLAGGPYNEQFFGPGTRLTVL.

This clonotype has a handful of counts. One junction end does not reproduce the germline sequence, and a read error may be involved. In nucleotides, the CDR3 is TGCTGTGCCCCCGGCCCCGGCGGCGGGAGGAATTACTACGAGCAGTACTTC. Translation: CCAPGPGGGRNYYEQYF. The rearrangement joins TRBV20-1 to TRBJ2-7; 8 nucleotides line up with TRBD2. The CDR3 consists of 17 residues. Germline CDR1 and CDR2: DFQATT and SNEGSKA (reference sequence).